This T cell receptor beta chain was sequenced for a study of blood T cell repertoires in COVID-19. Study information: Samples of COVID-19 (acute and convalescent) were obtained from the United States, Italy and Spain.

The CDR3 is made up of 16 amino acids. Trimming removed 7 bases from V and 5 bases from J; junction bases left unmatched: 12. Germline CDR1 is LNHDA and CDR2 is SQIVND (reference sequence). Original analysis: Quantification of nucleated cells was approximated via reference gene primer amplification. The repertoire was sequenced with immunoSEQ multiplex PCR; TCRdb's copy has only in-frame clones and lacks some. The V and J calls and the clone size are those of that table, but D and trimming were determined from the DNA. Among 150,000 to 200,000 clones listed, 88% were seen once. The chain has TRBV19 and TRBJ2-5; 11 bases agree with TRBD1. The TCR comes from a human donor in a cohort sampled during active COVID-19. Sequencing was carried out using peripheral blood. CDR3 bases: TGTGCCAGTACCAACAGGAGGACAGGGGGCAGGGAGACCCAGTACTTC. It is translated as CASTNRRTGGRETQYF.